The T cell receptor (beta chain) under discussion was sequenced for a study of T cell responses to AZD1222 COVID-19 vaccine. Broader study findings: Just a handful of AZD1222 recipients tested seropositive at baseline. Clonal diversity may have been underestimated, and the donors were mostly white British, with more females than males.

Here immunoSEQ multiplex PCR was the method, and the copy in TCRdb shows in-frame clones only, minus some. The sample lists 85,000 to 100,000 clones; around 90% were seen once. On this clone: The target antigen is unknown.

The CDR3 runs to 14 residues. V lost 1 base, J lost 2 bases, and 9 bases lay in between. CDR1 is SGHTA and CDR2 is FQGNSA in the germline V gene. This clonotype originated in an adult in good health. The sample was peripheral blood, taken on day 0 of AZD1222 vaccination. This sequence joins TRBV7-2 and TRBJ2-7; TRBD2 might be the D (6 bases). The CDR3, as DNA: TGTGCCAGCAGCTTAGGAGGGAGGACCTACGAGCAGTACTTC. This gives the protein CASSLGGRTYEQYF.